This record looks at one T cell receptor beta chain sequence and its context. Its antigen is as yet unknown. This record belongs to a study of cytomegalovirus exposure and HLA in healthy donors. The germline gives CDR1 MNHNY, CDR2 SVGAGI (reference sequence). The CDR3 has 15 amino acids. The trim removed 2 bases at V and 7 bases at J, leaving 5 bases unmatched. Study outcomes and limitations: It emerged from a later analysis that several of the most significant clusters appeared to be linked to common viral pathogens. Analyses of presence/absence relied on an assumption of roughly uniform sequencing depth across donors.

The PCR ran on 60 Vbeta and 13 Jbeta primers. Some clones are missing from TCRdb's copy, which holds only in-frame ones; the method was immunoSEQ multiplex PCR. Among roughly 190,000 clones listed, over 70% were seen once. The sample taken for sequencing was PBMCs. This chain links TRBV6-6 with TRBJ1-4; TRBD1 aligns across 9 bases. The receptor was isolated from a woman aged 30 to 39 in good health and CMV-seropositive. The CDR3 nucleotides read TGTGCCAGCAGTTACGGACAGGGGAAAGGTGAAAAACTGTTTTTT. This sequence encodes CASSYGQGKGEKLFF.